The 5 T cell receptor beta chains below all came from one sample that was sequenced in a study of human T cells and chemical hapten exposure (dated by TCRdb to the early 2020s). The time point label corresponds to: patch test 2, 6 weeks after DPC sensitization. Per the publication, the treatment or condition label means: therapeutic diphenylcyclopropenone sensitization with weekly scalp DPC. The library was prepared using RACE. The data were produced on a NextSeq 500. TCRdb ran its own pipeline on the public reads, namely fastp trimming at Q25 and MiXCR clone calling, and kept in-frame beta chains. Merged by CDR3 protein, the rows form single entries marked with the most common genes and DNA. The sample has approximately 350,000 distinct CDR3 sequences on record, 6% to 7% of them singletons. The leading ten clones occupy less than 6.5% of the sample. Sequencing was performed on whole blood, taken in connection with sensitization to the hapten diphenylcyclopropenone (DPC). These TCRs come from a woman aged 18-30 years with alopecia areata. Some clones in this sample may be carry-over from other donors' samples.

This clonotype has a handful of counts. The rearrangement uses TRBV5-1 and TRBJ1-1; maybe TRBD1 (6 bases). Germline-derived CDR1 and CDR2 are SGHRS and YFSETQ. The CDR3 has 16 amino acids. V lost 0 bases to trimming and J lost 2 bases, with 14 bases between them. The CDR3 sequence: CASSLAVQGQNTEAFF. The CDR3 DNA reads TGCGCCAGCAGCTTGGCCGTACAGGGTCAAAACACTGAAGCTTTCTTT.

This clonotype was detected ten times or more. The chain recombines TRBV21-1 with TRBJ1-5; the D segment call TRBD1 is taken from the table without a DNA check. TRBV21-1 is a recognized pseudogene. The CDR3 consists of 14 residues. CDR3 sequence reads: CASSNDQGGQPQHF. CDR3 bases: TGTGCCAGCAGCAACGACCAGGGGGGACAGCCCCAGCATTTT.

The rearrangement uses TRBV18 and TRBJ1-3; D is unresolved. CDR1 KGHSH and CDR2 LQKENI come from the germline V gene. The length of the CDR3 is 14 residues. Between the trimmed V and J ends, which lost 6 bases and 0 bases, there was a span of 9 bases. CDR3 nucleotides: TGTGCCAGCTCCTCGGACCTCTCTGGAAACACCATATATTTT. This sequence encodes CASSSDLSGNTIYF. The complete variable domain, with remaining parts taken from reference TRBV18 and TRBJ1-3, reads NAGVMQNPRHLVRRRGQEARLRCSPMKGHSHVYWYRQLPEEGLKFMVYLQKENIIDESGMPKERFSAEFPKEGPSILRIQQVVRGDSAAYFCASSSDLSGNTIYFGEGSWLTVV.

The rearrangement uses TRBV5-1 and TRBJ2-3; D may be TRBD2 (6 bases). The CDR3 is 17 residues long. Trimming stripped 2 bases from V and 0 bases from J, with 16 bases between. Germline V CDR1 and CDR2: SGHRS, YFSETQ. Written as DNA, the CDR3 is TGCGCCAGCAGCTTCCAAGTTGGCGGGGCCAGCACAGATACGCAGTATTTT. Translating gives CASSFQVGGASTDTQYF.

This clonotype was picked up many times. V usage is TRBV6-1 and J usage is TRBJ1-6; D uncertain. The CDR3 spans 16 residues. Germline assignment: CDR1 MNHNS and CDR2 SASEGT. V lost 4 bases, J lost 5 bases, and 15 bases lay in between. In DNA, the CDR3 is TGTGCCAGCAGTGGCGTTGGAAACAGCGATAATTCACCCCTCCACTTT. Amino acids: CASSGVGNSDNSPLHF.